These T cell receptor beta chains were read from a single sample in a study of identical twins. Each CDR3 protein gets one entry after TCRdb re-called the 5' RACE reads with MiXCR. The table has around 230,000 distinct CDR3 sequences, approximately 7.1% seen once; the top ten hold roughly 14%. The data were also submitted as part of a second study, on T cells expressing NK-cell markers.

Specimen: CD8+ T cells sorted from blood. These TCRs come from a woman between 18 and 29 years old in good health. Each CDR3 is given with its conserved first and last residue. D genes are given only for firm matches. A clone size is listed for some rows: how often the clone was seen (once, few, many), or a class if it is expanded.

v_call: TRBV4-3; j_call: TRBJ2-1; clone_size: few; d_call: .; cdr3_aa: CASSQDRRGGHNEQFF; cdr3_nt: TGCGCCAGCAGCCAAGATCGGAGGGGCGGTCACAATGAGCAGTTCTTC
v_call: TRBV12-3/TRBV12-4; j_call: TRBJ2-5; clone_size: few; d_call: .; cdr3_aa: CASSFRGAGSQETQYF; cdr3_nt: TGTGCCAGCAGTTTTAGGGGCGCAGGGTCACAAGAGACCCAGTACTTC
v_call: TRBV12-3/TRBV12-4; j_call: TRBJ2-7; clone_size: many; d_call: TRBD1; cdr3_aa: CASSSRDRGIYEQYF; cdr3_nt: TGTGCCAGCAGTTCCCGGGACAGGGGGATCTACGAGCAGTACTTC
v_call: TRBV29-1; j_call: TRBJ1-3; clone_size: .; d_call: .; cdr3_aa: CSVANPGNTIYF; cdr3_nt: TGCAGCGTTGCTAACCCTGGAAACACCATATATTTT
v_call: TRBV21-1; j_call: TRBJ1-1; clone_size: few; d_call: .; cdr3_aa: CASSKKGHGTLDTEAFF; cdr3_nt: TGTGCCAGCAGCAAAAAGGGGCACGGGACTTTGGACACTGAAGCTTTCTTT
v_call: TRBV4-3; j_call: TRBJ2-7; clone_size: .; d_call: .; cdr3_aa: CASSQDYRGSYEQYF; cdr3_nt: TGCGCCAGCAGCCAAGATTATAGGGGATCCTACGAGCAGTACTTC
v_call: TRBV7-9; j_call: TRBJ2-1; clone_size: .; d_call: TRBD2; cdr3_aa: CASSARGGVDNEQFF; cdr3_nt: TGTGCCAGCAGCGCCCGCGGGGGGGTTGACAATGAGCAGTTCTTC
v_call: TRBV3-1; j_call: TRBJ2-1; clone_size: .; d_call: .; cdr3_aa: CASRQGPYNEQFF; cdr3_nt: TGTGCCAGCAGACAGGGACCCTACAATGAGCAGTTCTTC
v_call: TRBV20-1; j_call: TRBJ2-5; clone_size: few; d_call: .; cdr3_aa: CSARDEGRTQETQYF; cdr3_nt: TGCAGTGCTAGAGATGAGGGGCGAACCCAAGAGACCCAGTACTTC
v_call: TRBV27; j_call: TRBJ2-3; clone_size: many; d_call: .; cdr3_aa: CASSPTAGTDTQYF; cdr3_nt: TGTGCCAGCAGTCCAACCGCTGGCACAGATACGCAGTATTTT
v_call: TRBV9; j_call: TRBJ2-7; clone_size: many; d_call: TRBD1; cdr3_aa: CASSPHSGTGLSEQYF; cdr3_nt: TGTGCCAGCAGCCCTCATTCCGGGACAGGTCTCTCCGAGCAGTACTTC
v_call: TRBV21-1; j_call: TRBJ2-2; clone_size: few; d_call: .; cdr3_aa: CASHPSPGIHTGELFF; cdr3_nt: TGTGCCAGCCACCCAAGCCCGGGGATCCACACCGGGGAGCTGTTTTTT
v_call: TRBV7-8; j_call: TRBJ1-1; clone_size: many; d_call: .; cdr3_aa: CASSADRNTEAFF; cdr3_nt: TGTGCCAGCAGCGCTGACCGGAACACTGAAGCTTTCTTT
v_call: TRBV9; j_call: TRBJ1-4; clone_size: .; d_call: TRBD1; cdr3_aa: CASSVGAGGEGKLFF; cdr3_nt: TGTGCCAGCAGCGTAGGAGCAGGGGGCGAGGGAAAACTGTTTTTT
v_call: TRBV12-3/TRBV12-4; j_call: TRBJ2-1; clone_size: .; d_call: TRBD2; cdr3_aa: CASSYGWGRAFGYNEQFF; cdr3_nt: TGTGCCAGCAGTTATGGGTGGGGGAGGGCGTTTGGTTACAATGAGCAGTTCTTC
v_call: TRBV7-6; j_call: TRBJ2-7; clone_size: many; d_call: TRBD1; cdr3_aa: CASSFFAGQEIREQYF; cdr3_nt: TGTGCCAGCAGCTTTTTCGCCGGACAGGAGATACGTGAGCAGTACTTC
v_call: TRBV15; j_call: TRBJ2-5; clone_size: few; d_call: TRBD2; cdr3_aa: CATSSDGLAGGKETQYF; cdr3_nt: TGTGCCACCAGCAGCGACGGACTAGCGGGGGGGAAAGAGACCCAGTACTTC
v_call: TRBV4-3; j_call: TRBJ1-5; clone_size: few; d_call: TRBD1; cdr3_aa: CASSQDRGPQPQHF; cdr3_nt: TGCGCCAGCAGCCAAGACAGGGGGCCTCAGCCCCAGCATTTT
v_call: TRBV11-2; j_call: TRBJ2-1; clone_size: many; d_call: .; cdr3_aa: CASSLDPGYNHEQFF; cdr3_nt: TGTGCCAGCAGCTTAGATCCAGGGTACAACCATGAGCAGTTCTTC
v_call: TRBV11-2; j_call: TRBJ2-1; clone_size: many; d_call: TRBD2; cdr3_aa: CASSPHLAGAYNEQFF; cdr3_nt: TGTGCCAGCAGCCCACACCTAGCGGGAGCCTACAATGAGCAGTTCTTC
v_call: TRBV29-1; j_call: TRBJ2-7; clone_size: few; d_call: .; cdr3_aa: CSVENSGEQYF; cdr3_nt: TGCAGCGTTGAAAACAGCGGCGAGCAGTACTTC
v_call: TRBV13; j_call: TRBJ2-7; clone_size: .; d_call: .; cdr3_aa: CASSSWDARYEQYF; cdr3_nt: TGTGCCAGCAGCTCCTGGGACGCCCGTTACGAGCAGTACTTC
v_call: TRBV12-3/TRBV12-4; j_call: TRBJ2-1; clone_size: many; d_call: .; cdr3_aa: CASSLGDNSYNEQFF; cdr3_nt: TGTGCCAGCAGTTTAGGGGACAACTCCTACAATGAGCAGTTCTTC
v_call: TRBV4-3; j_call: TRBJ2-2; clone_size: .; d_call: .; cdr3_aa: CASSQVIRGEDGELFF; cdr3_nt: TGCGCCAGCAGCCAAGTCATCAGGGGAGAGGACGGGGAGCTGTTTTTT
v_call: TRBV5-6; j_call: TRBJ2-5; clone_size: few; d_call: .; cdr3_aa: CASSPGDWQETQYF; cdr3_nt: TGTGCCAGCAGCCCCGGGGACTGGCAAGAGACCCAGTACTTC
v_call: TRBV5-1; j_call: TRBJ1-1; clone_size: few; d_call: .; cdr3_aa: CASSLVWRTAPRSRAFF; cdr3_nt: TGCGCCAGCAGCTTGGTATGGCGAACAGCCCCCAGGTCGCGTGCTTTCTTT
v_call: TRBV7-2; j_call: TRBJ2-2; clone_size: .; d_call: .; cdr3_aa: CASRKTPGQRELFF; cdr3_nt: TGTGCCAGCAGGAAAACCCCGGGGCAGCGGGAGCTGTTTTTT
v_call: TRBV7-9; j_call: TRBJ2-3; clone_size: few; d_call: .; cdr3_aa: CAILSPMRETGTDTQYF; cdr3_nt: TGTGCCATCCTGAGCCCCATGCGGGAGACAGGAACAGATACGCAGTATTTT
v_call: TRBV12-3/TRBV12-4; j_call: TRBJ2-7; clone_size: .; d_call: TRBD1; cdr3_aa: CASRRTGGIGDEQYF; cdr3_nt: TGTGCCAGCAGACGCACAGGGGGCATCGGGGACGAGCAGTACTTC